This T cell receptor beta chain came from a study of CD4+ T cells in melanoma. Clones were sequenced by immunoSEQ multiplex PCR, and TCRdb holds only the in-frame ones, with some missing. Here the sample spans more than 13,000 clones, about three fifths being singletons. Study-wide findings and caveats: CD8+ T cell, macrophage and B cell function reportedly correlated with neoantigen-specific CD4+ T cells. Reportedly, melanoma neoantigen-specific CD4+ T cells showed varied differentiation states.

In this sample, this clone turned up once. Its target is not known. The sequenced material came from cells from a culture (not recorded whether cultured in vitro). The sequence came from a human donor with melanoma.

CDR3 bases: TGTGCCAGCAGTAAGGACGGACGAACGCAGTATTTT. The encoded protein is CASSKDGRTQYF. J is TRBJ2-3 and V is TRBV6-1; D call uncertain. V was clipped by 5 bases and J by 9 bases, with 12 bases between them. Germline CDR1 and CDR2: MNHNS and SASEGT. The CDR3 spans 12 residues.